The 6 T cell receptor beta chains given below trace back to one sample, sequenced in a study of shared clonotypes between healthy human individuals. Profiled with immunoSEQ multiplex PCR; TCRdb holds only in-frame clones, not every one. The sample has more than 2,000,000 clones; just over 90% are singletons. Specimen: naive CD4+ T cells sorted from blood. Subset indicated: CD45RA+ positively selected. These receptors all come from a man in his late teens or twenties in good health.

This clone showed up just a few times. The chain couples TRBV30 to TRBJ1-5; 7 positions agree with TRBD1. Germline CDR1 and CDR2: GTSNPN and SVGIG (reference sequence). The trim removed 3 bases at V and 5 bases at J, leaving 7 bases unmatched. This CDR3 has 14 residues. CDR3: CAWSVGTAYQPQHF. The CDR3 DNA reads TGTGCCTGGAGCGTTGGGACAGCCTATCAGCCCCAGCATTTT.

This sequence joins TRBV5-6 and TRBJ1-3, with a weak D call TRBD1 (6 bases). Trimming shortened V by 4 bases and J by 3 bases, and 11 bases separated the two germline ends. The germline CDR1 and CDR2 sequences are SGHDT and YYEEEE. The CDR3 spans 14 residues. The CDR3 loop is CASSPDSLGNTIYF. In DNA form, the CDR3 reads TGTGCCAGCAGCCCGGACAGCCTTGGAAACACCATATATTTT.

This clone has just a few counts. This rearrangement joins TRBV11-2 to TRBJ1-1, with D possibly matching TRBD1 (6 bases). With 1 base removed from V and 4 bases from J, the gap between germline ends came to 13 bases. Germline lookup yields CDR1 SGHAT and CDR2 FQNNGV. This CDR3 contains 15 residues. CDR3 sequence reads: CASSLGGRGGTEAFF. In DNA, the CDR3 is TGTGCCAGCAGCTTAGGAGGCAGGGGCGGCACTGAAGCTTTCTTT.

The chain is built from TRBV7-2 and TRBJ2-3; no clear D. Germline V gene lookup returns CDR1 SGHTA and CDR2 FQGNSA. The V end was cut by 3 bases, the J end by 6 bases, with 7 bases between. This CDR3 contains 12 residues. The CDR3 loop is CASSLNGDTQYF. The CDR3 DNA follows: TGTGCCAGCAGCTTGAACGGGGATACGCAGTATTTT. The variable domain in full, with the rest retrieved from reference TRBV7-2 and TRBJ2-3, is GAGVSQSPSNKVTEKGKDVELRCDPISGHTALYWYRQSLGQGLEFLIYFQGNSAPDKSGLPSDRFSAERTGGSVSTLTIQRTQQEDSAVYLCASSLNGDTQYFGPGTRLTVL.

This clone was detected a few times. This same CDR3 is encoded by further DNA sequences in the sample. The chain combines TRBV28 with TRBJ2-5; D is uncertain. CDR3 length: 11 amino acids. Germline loops: CDR1 MDHEN, CDR2 SYDVKM. Trimming left V 2 bases short and J 5 bases short, with 3 bases between. The CDR3 sequence: CASSLRETQYF. As DNA, the CDR3 is TGTGCCAGCAGTTTAAGGGAGACCCAGTACTTC.

V usage is TRBV10-3 and J usage is TRBJ1-2; possible D gene TRBD1, 5 bases. V was pared by 10 bases and J by 1 base, with 10 bases between. The germline gives CDR1 ENHRY, CDR2 SYGVKD. The length of the CDR3 is 12 residues. The DNA of the CDR3 is TGTGCCACCGCGGGGGATAACTATGGCTACACCTTC. This encodes CATAGDNYGYTF.